Sequencing of this TCR beta chain was carried out in a study of blood T cell repertoires in COVID-19. Study-level background: Samples taken during acute and convalescent COVID-19 were collected in the United States, Italy and Spain. Sources were T cells, B-cell-depleted T cells, or PBMCs; the material itself was cDNA or gDNA.

V was cut by 0 bases and J by 1 base, with 7 bases left in between. The CDR3 runs 15 residues. CDR1 and CDR2 (germline): SGHNT, YYREEE (reference sequence). How the authors handled the data: Reference gene primer amplification gave nucleated cell count estimates. Assay: immunoSEQ multiplex PCR; the TCRdb copy retains only in-frame clones and omits some. That table is the source of V, J and clone size, and D and trimming were worked out from the DNA. The table has 130,000 or so clones, around four fifths seen once. This receptor was obtained from a human donor in a cohort sampled during active COVID-19. J is TRBJ2-2 and V is TRBV5-4; D remains ambiguous. What was sequenced was peripheral blood. The CDR3 protein is CASSLDNQNTGELFF. CDR3 nucleotide sequence: TGTGCCAGCAGCTTGGACAACCAGAACACCGGGGAGCTGTTTTTT.